This TCR beta chain was retrieved from a study of Ad26.COV2.S vaccination and SARS-CoV-2 variants. Sequencing was performed with immunoSEQ multiplex PCR; in TCRdb, only in-frame clones are kept and a portion is missing. The sample comprises around 300,000 clones, 75% to 90% of which are singletons, and approximately 11% rests with the top ten. From germline, CDR1 is MNHEY and CDR2 SVGEGT. Between the trimmed V and J ends, which lost 3 bases and 9 bases, there was a span of 25 bases. This CDR3 region has 17 residues. Described treatment: 19 received Ad26.COV2.S at low or high dose, single or two shots; roughly five received placebo; per-sample allocation not given. Sample collection was performed on day 63 after the first vaccine or placebo injection.

J is TRBJ2-3 and V is TRBV6-2 or TRBV6-3; D ambiguous. Here the sequenced sample was peripheral blood, taken in a trial of Ad26.COV2.S vaccine versus placebo. The sequence came from a person between 18 and 65 years old who received the Ad26.COV2.S COVID-19 vaccine or a placebo. The CDR3 bases are TGTGCCAGCAGTTATATCGGCAGGACGCATGGATCAGGAACGCAGTATTTT. As protein: CASSYIGRTHGSGTQYF.